Following are 20 T cell receptor beta chains from one sample sequenced in a study of T cell responses to AZD1222 COVID-19 vaccine. The method was immunoSEQ multiplex PCR; TCRdb's version includes in-frame clones alone and lacks a portion of them. In the table there are about 100,000 clones, 92% of which are singletons. The sample consisted of peripheral blood, taken 28 days after the second AZD1222 dose. The receptor source for this set is an adult who received the AZD1222 COVID-19 vaccine.

The gene calls are TRBV29-1 and TRBJ2-1; 7 bases match TRBD2. V gave up 4 bases and J gave up 0 bases; unmatched junction bases: 0. The V gene's germline CDR1 is SQVTM and CDR2 ANQGSEA. This CDR3 spans 13 amino acids. The CDR3 DNA reads TGCAGCGTTGGCGGGAGCTCCTACAATGAGCAGTTCTTC. Translating gives CSVGGSSYNEQFF.

This rearrangement joins TRBV9 to TRBJ1-6; possibly TRBD1 for D (5 bases). The V gene's germline CDR1 is SGDLS and CDR2 YYNGEE. V was pared by 4 bases and J by 7 bases, with 18 bases between. There are 16 residues in the CDR3. The CDR3 protein is CASSTAGTQGNSPLHF. The CDR3 DNA reads TGTGCCAGCAGCACGGCCGGGACCCAAGGGAATTCACCCCTCCACTTT.

The chain recombines TRBV10-3 with TRBJ2-5, with TRBD2 identical over 12 bases. The CDR3 sequence is 13 residues long. Germline values: CDR1 ENHRY, CDR2 SYGVKD. V gave up 10 bases and J gave up 2 bases; unmatched junction bases: 2. The CDR3 region is CATGTSGQETQYF. The DNA of the CDR3 is TGTGCCACCGGGACTAGCGGGCAAGAGACCCAGTACTTC.

This chain connects TRBV4-3 to TRBJ2-2; D gene uncertain. The CDR3 contains 14 residues. V was shortened by 4 bases and J by 5 bases, with 11 bases between the two germline ends. Germline V gene sequence: CDR1 LGHNA, CDR2 YSLEER. Here the CDR3 reads CASSRGSATGELFF. The CDR3 region has the DNA TGCGCCAGCAGCCGGGGATCGGCAACCGGGGAGCTGTTTTTT.

A single count supports this clone. The genes are TRBV5-1 and TRBJ2-2; weak D call: TRBD1 (6 bases). V gave up 4 bases and J gave up 3 bases, with 13 bases separating them. The germline V gene has CDR1 SGHRS and CDR2 YFSETQ. This CDR3 has 15 residues. The CDR3 spells CASSPQGRDTGELFF. The CDR3 DNA is TGCGCCAGCAGCCCACAGGGCAGAGACACCGGGGAGCTGTTTTTT.

This chain links TRBV7-9 with TRBJ1-2, with 8 bases that match TRBD1. The CDR3 loop spans 14 amino acids. Trimming removed 5 bases from V and 5 bases from J; junction bases left unmatched: 7. Germline CDR1 reads SEHNR; CDR2 reads FQNEAQ (reference sequence). The DNA of the CDR3 is TGTGCCAGCAGCCCAGGACAGGGTGATTATGGCTACACCTTC. Translating it yields CASSPGQGDYGYTF. Looking up the rest from reference TRBV7-9 and TRBJ1-2 gives the full variable domain: DTGVSQNPRHKITKRGQNVTFRCDPISEHNRLYWYRQTLGQGPEFLTYFQNEAQLEKSRLLSDRFSAERPKGSFSTLEIQRTEQGDSAMYLCASSPGQGDYGYTFGSGTRLTVV.

V is TRBV29-1 and J is TRBJ1-1; D not resolved. Trimming removed 7 bases at V and 0 bases at J, with 6 bases between. CDR1 and CDR2 (germline): SQVTM, ANQGSEA. The CDR3 covers 11 residues. The DNA for the CDR3 is TGCAGCGCTACAATGAACACTGAAGCTTTCTTT. This translates into CSATMNTEAFF. Together with reference TRBV29-1 and TRBJ1-1, the CDR3 gives the full variable domain: SAVISQKPSRDICQRGTSLTIQCQVDSQVTMMFWYRQQPGQSLTLIATANQGSEATYESGFVIDKFPISRPNLTFSTLTVSNMSPEDSSIYLCSATMNTEAFFGQGTRLTVV.

V gene TRBV6-2 or TRBV6-3 combines with J gene TRBJ1-1; a possible D gene is TRBD1 (6 bases). V dropped 0 bases and J dropped 0 bases, with 11 bases sitting between them. This CDR3 region has 16 residues. In germline, CDR1 is MNHEY, CDR2 SVGEGT. The CDR3 is CASSYSEGTMNTEAFF. DNA for the CDR3: TGTGCCAGCAGTTACTCGGAGGGGACAATGAACACTGAAGCTTTCTTT.

The rearrangement joins TRBV19 to TRBJ2-1, with a possible D match to TRBD1 (6 bases). V was trimmed by 2 bases and J by 2 bases, leaving 7 bases between them. The germline CDR1 and CDR2 sequences are LNHDA and SQIVND (reference sequence). CDR3 length: 14 amino acids. CDR3 DNA: TGTGCCAGTAGTATAACAGGGACCTACAATGAGCAGTTCTTC. Translating it yields CASSITGTYNEQFF. Based on the CDR3 plus reference TRBV19 and TRBJ2-1, the full variable domain is DGGITQSPKYLFRKEGQNVTLSCEQNLNHDAMYWYRQDPGQGLRLIYYSQIVNDFQKGDIAEGYSVSREKKESFPLTVTSAQKNPTAFYLCASSITGTYNEQFFGPGTRLTVL.

The rearrangement uses TRBV27 and TRBJ2-1; 8 bases are shared with TRBD2. This CDR3 is built from 14 residues. Losses at the gene ends were 2 bases for V and 9 bases for J; bases not matched to a gene: 6. Looked up from germline, CDR1 is MNHEY and CDR2 is SMNVEV (reference sequence). This chain's CDR3 is CASSLGSGVTEQFF. DNA of the CDR3: TGTGCCAGCAGTTTAGGTAGCGGGGTGACTGAGCAGTTCTTC.

This clone was counted a few times. The V and J genes are TRBV11-1 and TRBJ1-1, with 7 bases aligning to TRBD1. V shed 1 base, J shed 8 bases, and the junction held 4 bases outside the gene matches. The CDR3 runs to 13 residues. The germline gives CDR1 SGHAT, CDR2 FQDESV (reference sequence). In DNA form, the CDR3 reads TGTGCCAGCAGCTTAGTTACGGGACAGGAAGCTTTCTTT. Protein sequence: CASSLVTGQEAFF.

The CDR3: CAISEDPGVVETQYF. The CDR3 nucleotides are TGTGCCATCAGTGAAGACCCGGGGGTCGTGGAGACCCAGTACTTC. The J gene is TRBJ2-5, the V gene TRBV10-3, with D possibly being TRBD2 (6 bases). The V end was cut by 3 bases, the J end by 5 bases, with 16 bases between. In germline, CDR1 is ENHRY, CDR2 SYGVKD. The CDR3 loop spans 15 amino acids.

This sequence joins TRBV4-1 and TRBJ1-2; the D is unclear. Germline CDR1 and CDR2: MGHRA and YSYEKL. This CDR3 is 14 amino acids long. V was shortened by 0 bases and J by 8 bases, with 13 bases between the two germline ends. The CDR3 DNA follows: TGCGCCAGCAGCCAAGATTTCGCGTCTTACGGCTACACCTTC. It yields the protein CASSQDFASYGYTF.

The chain combines TRBV30 with TRBJ1-4; TRBD1 aligns across 9 bases. Germline lookup yields CDR1 GTSNPN and CDR2 SVGIG (reference sequence). The CDR3 consists of 17 residues. The V and J ends lost 2 bases and 6 bases, in that order; junction bases with no gene match: 13. This CDR3 is CAWSSGTGMSVYEKLFF. CDR3 nucleotides: TGTGCCTGGAGTTCCGGGACAGGGATGTCGGTTTATGAAAAACTGTTTTTT.

The rearrangement uses TRBV13 and TRBJ1-2; D is unresolved. CDR3 length: 15 residues. Germline CDR1 is PRHDT and CDR2 is FYEKMQ (reference sequence). V was trimmed by 0 bases and J by 0 bases, leaving 8 bases between them. The CDR3 DNA sequence: TGTGCCAGCAGCTTAGGCTGGGAGACTAACTATGGCTACACCTTC. It translates to CASSLGWETNYGYTF.

The V gene is TRBV18, the J gene TRBJ2-5; the D gene is possibly TRBD1 (5 bases). The length of the CDR3 is 14 residues. Deletions cut 4 bases from V and 2 bases from J, with 11 bases between. Germline values: CDR1 KGHSH, CDR2 LQKENI. The CDR3 nucleotides read TGTGCCAGCTCACGAGGACACTTACAAGAGACCCAGTACTTC. Residues: CASSRGHLQETQYF.

This chain joins TRBV7-8 and TRBJ1-2, with TRBD1 matching over 9 bases. Germline values: CDR1 SGHVS, CDR2 FQNEAQ. CDR3 size: 15 residues. V lost 4 bases to trimming and J lost 6 bases; unmatched junction nucleotides: 9. DNA of the CDR3: TGTGCCAGCAGCTCTAGAGGACAGGGGAGCGATGGCTACACCTTC. It encodes CASSSRGQGSDGYTF.

The chain is built from TRBV24-1 and TRBJ2-1; 12 bases align to TRBD1. V shed 4 bases, J shed 0 bases, and the junction held 12 bases outside the gene matches. Germline CDR1 is KGHDR and CDR2 is SFDVKD. The CDR3 is 20 amino acids. The CDR3 loop is CATSEPTPGQGASSYNEQFF. As DNA, the CDR3 is TGTGCCACCAGTGAACCAACCCCGGGACAGGGGGCAAGCTCCTACAATGAGCAGTTCTTC.

The chain joins TRBV7-2 to TRBJ2-1; 7 positions agree with TRBD2. The CDR3 has 15 amino acids. CDR1 is SGHTA, CDR2 FQGNSA, per germline. Germline trimming cut 0 bases from V and 4 bases from J; bases unmatched to any gene: 3. CDR3 DNA: TGTGCCAGCAGCTTAGCAGGACTAGTGTACAATGAGCAGTTCTTC. This gives the protein CASSLAGLVYNEQFF. Full variable domain (rest looked up from reference TRBV7-2 and TRBJ2-1): GAGVSQSPSNKVTEKGKDVELRCDPISGHTALYWYRQSLGQGLEFLIYFQGNSAPDKSGLPSDRFSAERTGGSVSTLTIQRTQQEDSAVYLCASSLAGLVYNEQFFGPGTRLTVL.

The chain recombines TRBV11-3 with TRBJ2-5; D uncertain. Germline V gene lookup returns CDR1 SGHNT and CDR2 YENEEA. This CDR3 has 13 amino acids. The V gene lost 1 base and the J gene lost 5 bases, with 8 bases spanning the gap. CDR3 bases: TGTGCCAGCAGCTTAGGGGCTGGGGAGACCCAGTACTTC. Translated, it gives CASSLGAGETQYF.